Following are 14 T cell receptor beta chains from one sample sequenced in a study of CD8+CD57+ T cells in acquired aplastic anemia. Patients selected for sequencing had displayed CD8+CD57+ cell expansion by flow cytometry. It was genomic DNA that served as the template for profiling TCR beta VDJ and CDR3. One entry per CDR3 protein, called by TCRdb with MiXCR from the reads. The table records about 160,000 distinct CDR3 sequences, 40% to 50% of them present only once. The material sequenced was sorted CD4+, CD8+, or CD8+CD57+ T cells (not recorded which) from PBMCs. The receptors derive from a human donor with aplastic anemia.

Comments on this clonotype: A read error is possible here, since a much larger clone lies one base away. The CDR3 carries no conserved terminal phenylalanine or tryptophan, so it likely arises from a read error. The rearrangement uses TRBV11-2 and TRBJ2-7; possible D gene TRBD2, 6 bases. The length of the CDR3 is 13 residues. Per germline, CDR1 SGHAT and CDR2 FQNNGV. Trimming shortened V by 0 bases and J by 5 bases, and 8 bases separated the two germline ends. CDR3 residues: CASSLDGLNEQYS. In DNA, the CDR3 is TGTGCCAGCAGCTTAGATGGACTAAACGAGCAGTACTCC.

This clonotype was observed many times. The rearrangement uses TRBV2 and TRBJ2-2; D gene uncertain. Germline lookup yields CDR1 SNHLY and CDR2 FYNNEI. The CDR3 loop spans 13 amino acids. Trimming shortened V by 6 bases and J by 6 bases, and 11 bases separated the two germline ends. The CDR3 reads CASRNTRSGELFF. CDR3 nucleotide sequence: TGTGCCAGCAGAAACACGAGGTCCGGGGAGCTGTTTTTT. The variable domain in full, completed from reference TRBV2 and TRBJ2-2, reads EPEVTQTPSHQVTQMGQEVILRCVPISNHLYFYWYRQILGQKVEFLVSFYNNEISEKSEIFDDQFSVERPDGSNFTLKIRSTKLEDSAMYFCASRNTRSGELFFGEGSRLTVL.

This clonotype was counted between two and nine times. The junction shows a germline mismatch at one end, possibly a read error. The chain links TRBV27 to TRBJ2-3; D uncertain. Germline V gene lookup returns CDR1 MNHEY and CDR2 SMNVEV (reference sequence). The CDR3 sequence is 11 residues long. The CDR3 protein is CASSSSSIKHF. CDR3 sequence (DNA): TGTGCCAGCAGTTCAAGCTCCATCAAACATTTT.

This clonotype was counted at least ten times. The V and J genes are TRBV6-5 and TRBJ2-5; TRBD2 is a possible D gene (7 bases). The V end lost 5 bases, the J end lost 5 bases, and 9 bases lay between the germline ends. The CDR3 has 12 residues. Germline lookup yields CDR1 MNHEY and CDR2 SVGAGI. DNA for the CDR3: TGTGCCAGCAGTAGGGGGGGGGAGACCCAGTACTTC. It codes for CASSRGGETQYF.

This clonotype has a count of ten or more. The chain combines TRBV7-9 with TRBJ1-2; D may be TRBD1 (6 bases). V lost 4 bases to trimming and J lost 6 bases, with 15 bases between them. The length of the CDR3 is 14 residues. CDR1 and CDR2 from the germline V gene are SEHNR and FQNEAQ (reference sequence). CDR3 loop: CASSSPDRSHGYTF. The CDR3 DNA reads as TGTGCCAGCAGCTCGCCAGACAGGTCCCATGGCTACACCTTC.

This clonotype was seen more than once but under ten times. V is TRBV2 and J is TRBJ2-7; the match to TRBD2 covers 7 bases. Germline V CDR1 and CDR2: SNHLY, FYNNEI. The CDR3 consists of 13 residues. The trim removed 4 bases at V and 3 bases at J, leaving 3 bases unmatched. The CDR3 DNA follows: TGTGCCAGCAGTGCGGGACTATTCTACGAGCAGTACTTC. This gives the protein CASSAGLFYEQYF. Looking up the rest from reference TRBV2 and TRBJ2-7 gives the full variable domain: EPEVTQTPSHQVTQMGQEVILRCVPISNHLYFYWYRQILGQKVEFLVSFYNNEISEKSEIFDDQFSVERPDGSNFTLKIRSTKLEDSAMYFCASSAGLFYEQYFGPGTRLTVT.

The J gene is TRBJ2-1, the V gene TRBV29-1, with 9 positions matching TRBD1. J lost 8 bases, V lost 1 base, and 6 bases had no gene match. The CDR3 extends over 14 amino acids. CDR1 is SQVTM and CDR2 is ANQGSEA in the germline V gene. Here the CDR3 DNA reads TGCAGCGTTGAAGTGTTGGACAGGGGTTATGAGCAGTTCTTC. It translates to CSVEVLDRGYEQFF.

This clonotype was seen repeatedly, ten times or more. The chain carries TRBV25-1 and TRBJ1-2, with D possibly matching TRBD1 (6 bases). This CDR3 region has 17 residues. V was clipped by 5 bases and J by 0 bases, with 19 bases between them. Germline lookup yields CDR1 MGHDK and CDR2 SYGVNS. CDR3: CASSTYGGHLTNYGYTF. The CDR3 nucleotides read TGTGCCAGCAGTACATACGGGGGCCACCTAACTAACTATGGCTACACCTTC.

The chain combines TRBV7-3 with TRBJ2-1; 9 nucleotides match TRBD2. J gave up 6 bases and V 1 base, and 7 bases lay outside the gene matches. Germline lookup yields CDR1 SGHTA and CDR2 FQGTGA. CDR3 length equals 16 residues. CDR3 protein: CASSLMGSGGSNEQFF. Here the CDR3 DNA reads TGTGCCAGCAGCTTAATGGGCAGCGGGGGGTCCAATGAGCAGTTCTTC. The full variable domain, with the rest looked up from reference TRBV7-3 and TRBJ2-1, is GAGVSQTPSNKVTEKGKYVELRCDPISGHTALYWYRQSLGQGPEFLIYFQGTGAADDSGLPNDRFFAVRPEGSVSTLKIQRTERGDSAVYLCASSLMGSGGSNEQFFGPGTRLTVL.

V is TRBV19 and J is TRBJ1-2; possibly TRBD1 for D (5 bases). Germline V gene lookup returns CDR1 LNHDA and CDR2 SQIVND (reference sequence). V lost 3 bases, J lost 7 bases, and 12 bases lay in between. There are 13 residues in the CDR3. The chain's CDR3 is CASSIDQGIGYTF. The CDR3 DNA is TGTGCCAGTAGTATCGATCAGGGTATTGGCTACACCTTC.

This clonotype was counted a few times. One junction end disagrees with the germline gene, perhaps due to a read error. The chain carries TRBV3-1 and TRBJ2-5; 11 bases are shared with TRBD2. The V gene's germline CDR1 is LGHDT and CDR2 YNNKEL (reference sequence). The CDR3 has 14 residues. The CDR3 bases are TGTGCCGGCAGCCTTAGCGGGAGGGAAGAGACCCAGTACTTC. Translated, it gives CAGSLSGREETQYF.

This clonotype was seen at least ten times. This chain joins TRBV7-3 and TRBJ2-1; a weak D match, TRBD2 (7 bases). CDR1 SGHTA and CDR2 FQGTGA come from the germline V gene. V lost 10 bases and J lost 15, with 19 bases in between. The CDR3 runs 11 residues. CDR3 in amino acids: CATTRGEGMFF. DNA for the CDR3: TGTGCCACCACAAGGGGGGAGGGTATGTTCTTC.

The chain carries TRBV11-1 and TRBJ2-5; 10 nucleotides line up with TRBD2. Looked up from germline, CDR1 is SGHAT and CDR2 is FQDESV (reference sequence). After removal of 0 bases from V and 3 bases from J, the junction contained 7 bases not matched to a gene. The CDR3 runs 17 residues. CDR3 DNA: TGTGCCAGCAGCTTAGCATCCCTGGGACTAGCGAAAGAGACCCAGTACTTC. Amino acids: CASSLASLGLAKETQYF.

The chain uses TRBV24-1 and TRBJ1-1; a possible D gene is TRBD1 (5 bases). CDR3 size: 13 residues. Trimming pared 4 bases from V and 5 bases from J, leaving 10 bases between. CDR1 is KGHDR and CDR2 is SFDVKD in the germline V gene. CDR3 bases: TGTGCCACCAGTGACGCTAAGGGGACTGAAGCTTTCTTT. The encoded protein is CATSDAKGTEAFF.